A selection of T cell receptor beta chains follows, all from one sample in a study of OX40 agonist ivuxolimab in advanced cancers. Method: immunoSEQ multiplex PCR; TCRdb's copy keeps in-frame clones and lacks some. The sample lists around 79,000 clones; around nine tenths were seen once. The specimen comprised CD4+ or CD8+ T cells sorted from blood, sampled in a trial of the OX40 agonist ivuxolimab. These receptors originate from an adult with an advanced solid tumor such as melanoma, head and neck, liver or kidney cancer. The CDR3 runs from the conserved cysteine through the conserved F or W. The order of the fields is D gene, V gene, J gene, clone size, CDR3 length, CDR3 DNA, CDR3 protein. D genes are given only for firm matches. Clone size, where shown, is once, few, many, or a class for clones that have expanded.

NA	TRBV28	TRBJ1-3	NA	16	TGTGCCAGCAGTTTCTTCTATCGAAGCTCTGGAAACACCATATATTTT	CASSFFYRSSGNTIYF
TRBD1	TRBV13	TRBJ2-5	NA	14	TGTGCCAGCAGCTTGGGACAGCCTCAGGGGACCCAGTACTTC	CASSLGQPQGTQYF
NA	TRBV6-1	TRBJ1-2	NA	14	TGTGCCAGTGCTACTAGGGGGGGGGCGCGAGGCTACACCTTC	CASATRGGARGYTF
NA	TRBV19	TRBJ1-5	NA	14	TGTGCCAGTAGTACGCAGGGAGGAGGCCAGCCCCAGCATTTT	CASSTQGGGQPQHF
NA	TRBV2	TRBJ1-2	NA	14	TGTGCCAGCAGTGAGGGACGACCGGGGGATGGCTACACCTTC	CASSEGRPGDGYTF
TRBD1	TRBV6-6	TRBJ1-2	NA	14	TGTGCCAGCATTCCGACAGGGGCCCCCTATGGCTACACCTTC	CASIPTGAPYGYTF
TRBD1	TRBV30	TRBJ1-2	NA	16	TGTGCCTGGAGGTCACCGTGGGACAGAGCAATTTATGGCTACACCTTC	CAWRSPWDRAIYGYTF
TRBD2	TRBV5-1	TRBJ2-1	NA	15	TGCGCCAGCAGCTTGGCGGCTAGCGGGAGAGATGAGCAGTTCTTC	CASSLAASGRDEQFF
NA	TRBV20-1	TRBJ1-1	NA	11	TGCAGTGCTATCGGGGGGACTGAAGCTTTCTTT	CSAIGGTEAFF
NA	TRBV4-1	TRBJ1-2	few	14	TGCGCCAGCAGCCAAGAATCCACTTTCTATGGCTACACCTTC	CASSQESTFYGYTF
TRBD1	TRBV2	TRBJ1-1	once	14	TGTGCCAGCAGGTTGGACAGGGCCGGGACTGAAGCTTTCTTT	CASRLDRAGTEAFF
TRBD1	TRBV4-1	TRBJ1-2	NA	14	TGCGCCAGCAGCCAGCTACAGGGGGTAGGTGGCTACACCTTC	CASSQLQGVGGYTF
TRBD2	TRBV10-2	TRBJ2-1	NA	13	TGCGCCAGCAGTGGTAGCGGGGGGGCCGAGCAGTTCTTC	CASSGSGGAEQFF
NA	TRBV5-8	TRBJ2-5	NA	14	TGTGCCAGCAGCCTTGGATGGAGTAGAGAGACCCAGTACTTC	CASSLGWSRETQYF
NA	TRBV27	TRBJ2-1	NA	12	TGTGCCAGCAGTTTGAGGTGGGGTGAGCAGTTCTTC	CASSLRWGEQFF
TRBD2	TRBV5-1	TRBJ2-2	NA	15	TGCGCCAGCAGCTTGAGCGGGGTCAACACCGGGGAGCTGTTTTTT	CASSLSGVNTGELFF
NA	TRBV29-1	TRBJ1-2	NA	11	TGCAGCGTCGCCGGACCGGTTGGCTACACCTTC	CSVAGPVGYTF
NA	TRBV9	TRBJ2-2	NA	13	TGTGCCAGCGCGGGGGCAGTCCGAGGGGAGCTGTTTTTT	CASAGAVRGELFF
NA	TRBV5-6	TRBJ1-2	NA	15	TGTGCCAGCAAATCCGGGACCCAGGGCTACTATGGCTACACCTTC	CASKSGTQGYYGYTF
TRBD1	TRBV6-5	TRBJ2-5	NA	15	TGTGCCAGCAGACCCGGGACAGGGCTTGGAGAGACCCAGTACTTC	CASRPGTGLGETQYF
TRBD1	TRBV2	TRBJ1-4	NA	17	TGTGCCAGCAGTGAAGGATCTTACAGGGGGCAGGGTGAAAAACTGTTTTTT	CASSEGSYRGQGEKLFF
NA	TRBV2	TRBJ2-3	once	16	TGTGCCAGCAGGGTACGAGGAGGGACTAGCACAGATACGCAGTATTTT	CASRVRGGTSTDTQYF
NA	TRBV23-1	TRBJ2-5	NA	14	TGCGCCAGCAGTCACACGGACAGACTGGAGACCCAGTACTTC	CASSHTDRLETQYF
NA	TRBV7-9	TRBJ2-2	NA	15	TGTGCCAGCAGCCCTCAGGGACCCAACACCGGGGAGCTGTTTTTT	CASSPQGPNTGELFF
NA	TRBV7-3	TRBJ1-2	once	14	TGTGCCAGCAGCCCCGGGACCTCAAACTATGGCTACACCTTC	CASSPGTSNYGYTF
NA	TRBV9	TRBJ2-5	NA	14	TGTGCCAGCAGCCAAACTAACATAGGCGAGACCCAGTACTTC	CASSQTNIGETQYF
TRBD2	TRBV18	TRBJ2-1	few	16	TGTGCCAGCTCATTCACTAGCGGCGGCTCCTACAATGAGCAGTTCTTC	CASSFTSGGSYNEQFF
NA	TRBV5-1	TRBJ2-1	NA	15	TGCGCCAGCAGCTTGCAGGTTAGCGGAGACAATGAGCAGTTCTTC	CASSLQVSGDNEQFF
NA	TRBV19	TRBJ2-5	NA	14	TGTGCCAGTAGTATAAGTCCTTACCTGGAGACCCAGTACTTC	CASSISPYLETQYF
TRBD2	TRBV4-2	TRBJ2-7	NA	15	TGTGCCAGCAGCCCCACACTAGCGGGGGCCTACGAGCAGTACTTC	CASSPTLAGAYEQYF
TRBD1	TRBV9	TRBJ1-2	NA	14	TGTGCCAGCAGCCCACAGGGGACTAACTATGGCTACACCTTC	CASSPQGTNYGYTF
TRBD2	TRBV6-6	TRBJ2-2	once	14	TGTGCCACCCAGGCGGGGGTCCTCACCGGGGAGCTGTTTTTT	CATQAGVLTGELFF